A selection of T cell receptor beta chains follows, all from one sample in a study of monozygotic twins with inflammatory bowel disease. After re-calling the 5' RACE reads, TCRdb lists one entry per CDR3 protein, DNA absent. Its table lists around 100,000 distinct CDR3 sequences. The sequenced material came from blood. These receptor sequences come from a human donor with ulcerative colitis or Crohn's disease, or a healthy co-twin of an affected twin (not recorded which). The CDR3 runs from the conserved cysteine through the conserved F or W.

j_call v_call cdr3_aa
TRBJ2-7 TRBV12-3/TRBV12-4 CASSLPETRGHEQYF
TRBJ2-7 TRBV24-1 CATRYRSSYEQYF
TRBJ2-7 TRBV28 CASSLSQSYEQYF
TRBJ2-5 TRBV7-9 CASSLLGDGQETQYF
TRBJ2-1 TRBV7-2 CASSRQGNAFF
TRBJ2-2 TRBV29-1 CSADKRTGELFF
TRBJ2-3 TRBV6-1 CASSSTDKGGTDTQYF
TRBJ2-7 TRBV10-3 CAISESSGVSYEQYF
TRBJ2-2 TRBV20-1 CSAEGHPAYTGELFF
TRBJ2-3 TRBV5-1 CASSLLTSGSQDTQYF
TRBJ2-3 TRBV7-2 CASSTRGLGPSGDTQYF
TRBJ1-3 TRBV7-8 CASSSRTAQGGNTIYF
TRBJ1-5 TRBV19 CASSVTGALGNQPQHF
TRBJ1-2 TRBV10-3 CAISLHGIYGYTF
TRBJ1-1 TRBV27 CASRTFRGDSEAFF
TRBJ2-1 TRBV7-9 CASRLPRGNEQFF
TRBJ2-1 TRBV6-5 CASSSGQSSYNEQFF
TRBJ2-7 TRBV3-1 CASSARDRGDEQYF
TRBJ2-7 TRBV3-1 CASSRGVDRGYEQYF
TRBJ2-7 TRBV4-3 CASSQWTGRDEQYF
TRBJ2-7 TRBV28 CASSPGFYEQYF
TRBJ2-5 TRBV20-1 CSALGWGTQYF
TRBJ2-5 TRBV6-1 CASSRLVRSQETQYF
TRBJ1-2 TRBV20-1 CSARGTGTAYGYTF
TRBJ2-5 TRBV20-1 CSARVLAGEYQETQYF
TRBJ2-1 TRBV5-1 CASSLGAILTYNEQFF
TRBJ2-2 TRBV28 CASSERPGRGLTGELFF
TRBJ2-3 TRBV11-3 CASSPDRYTDTQYF